The 20 T cell receptor beta chains listed next were all sequenced from one sample in a study of shared clonotypes between healthy human individuals. Measured with immunoSEQ multiplex PCR; TCRdb has only the in-frame clones, and not every one. Among over a million clones listed, roughly 98% were seen once. The specimen was naive CD4+ T cells sorted from blood. Subset indicated: CD45RA+ positively selected. Every receptor here comes from a man aged 25-45 years in good health.

In its sample, this clone was seen once. In the same sample, other DNA sequences code for this CDR3. The chain employs TRBV18 and TRBJ2-5, with 7 nucleotides matching TRBD1. Germline loops: CDR1 KGHSH, CDR2 LQKENI. The trim removed 3 bases at V and 2 bases at J, leaving 3 bases unmatched. The CDR3 has 14 residues. Here the CDR3 reads CASSPPGQQETQYF. CDR3 DNA: TGTGCCAGCTCACCGCCGGGACAGCAAGAGACCCAGTACTTC. The full variable domain, completed using reference TRBV18 and TRBJ2-5, is NAGVMQNPRHLVRRRGQEARLRCSPMKGHSHVYWYRQLPEEGLKFMVYLQKENIIDESGMPKERFSAEFPKEGPSILRIQQVVRGDSAAYFCASSPPGQQETQYFGPGTRLLVL.

This chain uses TRBV18 with TRBJ2-1; no definite D call. The CDR3 totals 12 residues. V shed 5 bases and J shed 6 bases, with 8 bases lying between them. CDR1 KGHSH and CDR2 LQKENI come from the germline V gene. The CDR3 loop reads CASSSKGNEQFF. The CDR3 DNA reads TGTGCCAGCTCATCCAAGGGCAATGAGCAGTTCTTC.

This chain links TRBV7-6 with TRBJ1-5; 8 positions match TRBD1. With 0 bases clipped from V and 0 bases from J, the junction kept 7 bases outside the gene matches. Germline CDR1 SGHVS, CDR2 FNYEAQ. The CDR3 is made up of 18 amino acids. This CDR3 is CASSLAGAGGHSNQPQHF. The CDR3 DNA sequence: TGTGCCAGCAGCTTAGCGGGGGCAGGGGGCCATAGCAATCAGCCCCAGCATTTT.

The chain joins TRBV6-1 to TRBJ1-5; no firm D call. From germline, CDR1 is MNHNS and CDR2 SASEGT. The CDR3 extends over 10 amino acids. V shed 9 bases and J shed 5 bases, with 5 bases lying between them. The DNA of the CDR3 is TGTGCCAGTAACTATCAGCCCCAGCATTTT. Its translation is CASNYQPQHF.

A single count supports this clone. This sequence joins TRBV30 and TRBJ2-5; the match to TRBD2 covers 8 bases. Germline V gene data show CDR1 as GTSNPN and CDR2 as SVGIG (reference sequence). The CDR3 contains 14 residues. The junction had 4 bases not matched to a gene; V was cut back by 0 bases and J by 4 bases. The CDR3 sequence is CAWSVLAGRETQYF. CDR3 sequence (DNA): TGTGCCTGGAGTGTTCTAGCGGGCAGAGAGACCCAGTACTTC. The full variable domain, in which reference TRBV30 and TRBJ2-5 provide the parts outside the CDR3, is SQTIHQWPATLVQPVGSPLSLECTVEGTSNPNLYWYRQAAGRGLQLLFYSVGIGQISSEVPQNLSASRPQDRQFILSSKKLLLSDSGFYLCAWSVLAGRETQYFGPGTRLLVL.

V and J are TRBV5-1 and TRBJ2-7; D is unresolved. From germline, CDR1 is SGHRS and CDR2 YFSETQ. The CDR3 runs 15 residues. V was pared by 1 base and J by 2 bases, with 13 bases between. CDR3 sequence (DNA): TGCGCCAGCAGCTTGCTGGAGTCTAATACCTACGAGCAGTACTTC. It codes for CASSLLESNTYEQYF.

The rearrangement joins TRBV28 to TRBJ2-2; D is ambiguous. Germline V lookup: CDR1 MDHEN, CDR2 SYDVKM. The V and J ends lost 6 bases and 1 base respectively, with 6 bases between them. The CDR3 has 13 amino acids. The CDR3 reads CASSVENTGELFF. CDR3 DNA: TGTGCCAGCAGCGTAGAGAACACCGGGGAGCTGTTTTTT.

The rearrangement joins TRBV25-1 to TRBJ2-7; a weak D match, TRBD1 (6 bases). The V end lost 7 bases, the J end lost 6 bases, and 13 bases lay between the germline ends. The CDR3 is 12 amino acids. Germline V gene data show CDR1 as MGHDK and CDR2 as SYGVNS. CDR3 nucleotides: TGTGCCAGCACTCACAGGGTTGGCGAGCAGTACTTC. Translating it yields CASTHRVGEQYF.

The V call is TRBV15, the J call TRBJ1-5; D perhaps matches TRBD1 (5 bases). Trimming stripped 0 bases from V and 0 bases from J, with 9 bases between. The CDR3 sequence is 16 residues long. Germline V gene lookup returns CDR1 LNHNV and CDR2 YYDKDF (reference sequence). CDR3 amino acids: CATSRDEGTSNQPQHF. The DNA of the CDR3 is TGTGCCACCAGCAGAGACGAGGGGACTAGCAATCAGCCCCAGCATTTT.

V usage is TRBV29-1 and J usage is TRBJ2-2, with D perhaps TRBD1 (6 bases). Trimming cost V 6 bases and J 2 bases, with 16 bases left between them. Germline CDR1 is SQVTM and CDR2 is ANQGSEA. The CDR3 contains 15 residues. This chain's CDR3 is CSVEKGTFNTGELFF. Here the CDR3 DNA reads TGCAGCGTGGAAAAGGGGACATTCAACACCGGGGAGCTGTTTTTT.

Comment on this clone: Other DNA variants within this sample encode the same CDR3. The chain carries TRBV18 and TRBJ2-3, with TRBD2 as a possible D gene (5 bases). Germline V gene sequence: CDR1 KGHSH, CDR2 LQKENI. There are 13 residues in the CDR3. Trimming stripped 2 bases from V and 4 bases from J, with 7 bases between. DNA for the CDR3: TGTGCCAGCTCACCAGGGAGTGCAGATACGCAGTATTTT. This codes for CASSPGSADTQYF.

The CDR3 region is CASSLGVDGETQYF. In nucleotides, the CDR3 is TGCGCCAGCAGCTTGGGGGTAGACGGCGAGACCCAGTACTTC. This chain connects TRBV5-1 to TRBJ2-5; D ambiguous. The ends were cut back, 0 bases at V and 5 bases at J, with 11 bases in the middle. Germline lookup yields CDR1 SGHRS and CDR2 YFSETQ. The CDR3 is 14 residues long.

J is TRBJ2-4 and V is TRBV18; the match to TRBD1 covers 9 bases. Germline values: CDR1 KGHSH, CDR2 LQKENI. The CDR3 is 15 amino acids. Trimming at V came to 5 bases and at J to 3 bases, leaving 5 bases not matched to a gene. CDR3 nucleotide sequence: TGTGCCAGCTCAGTCGGGACAGGGTTCAAAAACATTCAGTACTTC. This sequence encodes CASSVGTGFKNIQYF.

V and J are TRBV28 and TRBJ1-2; D might be TRBD1 (5 bases). The germline V and J ends were trimmed by 3 bases and 4 bases, with 9 bases remaining between them. CDR1 and CDR2 from the germline V gene are MDHEN and SYDVKM. This CDR3 region has 13 residues. CDR3 coding DNA: TGTGCCAGCAGTTTCTCGACAGTCTATGGCTACACCTTC. Amino acid sequence: CASSFSTVYGYTF.

The V and J genes are TRBV5-4 and TRBJ2-2; 9 nucleotides line up with TRBD1. From germline, CDR1 is SGHNT and CDR2 YYREEE (reference sequence). The CDR3 has 15 residues. After removal of 3 bases from V and 4 bases from J, the junction contained 4 bases not matched to a gene. The CDR3 sequence is CASSWGQGSTGELFF. The DNA of the CDR3 is TGTGCCAGCAGCTGGGGACAGGGAAGCACCGGGGAGCTGTTTTTT.

The chain has TRBV4-3 and TRBJ1-5, with 8 bases fitting TRBD1. CDR1 LGHNA and CDR2 YSLEER come from the germline V gene. V shed 4 bases, J shed 6 bases, and the junction held 5 bases outside the gene matches. The CDR3 loop spans 14 amino acids. The CDR3 region is CASSRDRLSQPQHF. In nucleotides, the CDR3 is TGCGCCAGCAGCCGGGACAGGCTTAGTCAGCCCCAGCATTTT.

This chain joins TRBV29-1 and TRBJ2-5, with D maybe TRBD2 (6 bases). Germline CDR1 reads SQVTM; CDR2 reads ANQGSEA. V was pared by 7 bases and J by 4 bases, with 16 bases between. The CDR3 is 13 amino acids. CDR3 in amino acids: CSAQRGLTETQYF. CDR3 nucleotides: TGCAGCGCCCAACGGGGGTTGACAGAGACCCAGTACTTC.

The chain joins TRBV7-3 to TRBJ2-5; 7 bases line up with TRBD2. The V and J ends lost 2 bases and 1 base, in that order; junction bases with no gene match: 4. The CDR3 sequence is 15 residues long. CDR1 is SGHTA and CDR2 is FQGTGA in the germline V gene. DNA for the CDR3: TGTGCCAGCAGCTTATCTCGCGGGGGCCAAGAGACCCAGTACTTC. It is translated as CASSLSRGGQETQYF.

The chain links TRBV7-2 to TRBJ2-1; tentative D call: TRBD2 (5 bases). The V gene's germline CDR1 is SGHTA and CDR2 FQGNSA. The CDR3 totals 15 residues. The V end was cut by 6 bases, the J end by 7 bases, with 19 bases between. The CDR3 nucleotides read TGTGCCAGCAGTTATACGAGCGGTACCTGGAATGAGCAGTTCTTC. This gives the protein CASSYTSGTWNEQFF. The complete variable domain, with remaining parts taken from reference TRBV7-2 and TRBJ2-1, reads GAGVSQSPSNKVTEKGKDVELRCDPISGHTALYWYRQSLGQGLEFLIYFQGNSAPDKSGLPSDRFSAERTGGSVSTLTIQRTQQEDSAVYLCASSYTSGTWNEQFFGPGTRLTVL.

The J gene is TRBJ1-2, the V gene TRBV19, with D uncertain. The CDR3 has 14 residues. Germline V gene sequence: CDR1 LNHDA, CDR2 SQIVND (reference sequence). V was clipped by 2 bases and J by 2 bases, with 9 bases between them. The CDR3 here is CASSIRARNYGYTF. The CDR3 DNA is TGTGCCAGTAGTATAAGGGCCAGGAACTATGGCTACACCTTC.